This T cell receptor beta chain was found in a study of T cell responses to AZD1222 COVID-19 vaccine. Study outcomes and limitations: White British people made up most donors, females outnumbered males, and clonal diversity was possibly underestimated. Repertoire samples came only from after the peak T cell response.

Measured with immunoSEQ multiplex PCR; TCRdb has only the in-frame clones, and not every one. The sample contains some 120,000 clones, approximately 86% of which appear only once. This clone was detected only a few times. The antigen remains unidentified. Some second doses came at about 4 weeks and others at about 12 weeks; these were pooled. This sample comprised peripheral blood, obtained 28 days after the second AZD1222 dose. This TCR came from an adult who received the AZD1222 COVID-19 vaccine.

The chain's CDR3 is CASGDGSATSPLHF. For the CDR3, the DNA is TGCGCCAGCGGCGATGGTTCTGCAACTTCACCCCTCCACTTT. The rearrangement joins TRBV5-1 to TRBJ1-6; no firm D call. The ends were cut back, 7 bases at V and 9 bases at J, with 17 bases in the middle. The CDR3 is 14 amino acids. Germline values: CDR1 SGHRS, CDR2 YFSETQ. The variable domain in full, completed from reference TRBV5-1 and TRBJ1-6, reads KAGVTQTPRYLIKTRGQQVTLSCSPISGHRSVSWYQQTPGQGLQFLFEYFSETQRNKGNFPGRFSGRQFSNSRSEMNVSTLELGDSALYLCASGDGSATSPLHFGNGTRLTVT.